The rows below give T cell receptor beta chains drawn from one sample of a study of T cells after yellow fever vaccination. TCRdb ran MiXCR on the 5' RACE reads and lists one entry per CDR3 protein. The sample holds under 300,000 distinct CDR3 sequences; about 7.1% are singletons and the top ten take roughly 0.9%. The material was CD4+ T cells sorted from PBMCs, obtained 15 days after the yellow fever booster vaccination. Receptors were obtained from a man under 40 who received the YFV17D yellow fever vaccine. Both conserved end residues are part of each CDR3. The order of the fields is clone size, V gene, D gene, J gene, CDR3 length, CDR3 DNA, CDR3 protein. The D gene is left open where the match is weak. The listing skips clone size in some rows; elsewhere it reads once, few, many or a size class.

clone size: few
V gene: TRBV7-8
D gene: TRBD1
J gene: TRBJ1-6
CDR3 length: 18
CDR3 DNA: TGTGCCAGCAGCTCCACCACCAGGACAGGGGGCGGAATTTCACCCCTCCACTTT
CDR3 protein: CASSSTTRTGGGISPLHF

clone size: few
V gene: TRBV5-6
D gene: -
J gene: TRBJ1-1
CDR3 length: 14
CDR3 DNA: TGTGCCAGCAGTGATAGAGGGGCCTACACTGAAGCTTTCTTT
CDR3 protein: CASSDRGAYTEAFF

clone size: many
V gene: TRBV29-1
D gene: TRBD2
J gene: TRBJ2-1
CDR3 length: 13
CDR3 DNA: TGCAGCGTTCTTCAGGGGACTAGCGGGAGTTTTTTCTTC
CDR3 protein: CSVLQGTSGSFFF

clone size: many
V gene: TRBV27
D gene: TRBD2
J gene: TRBJ2-1
CDR3 length: 14
CDR3 DNA: TGTGCCAGCAGTTCGGCGGGAGGGCCCCATGAGCAGTTCTTC
CDR3 protein: CASSSAGGPHEQFF

clone size: -
V gene: TRBV7-2
D gene: TRBD1
J gene: TRBJ2-7
CDR3 length: 16
CDR3 DNA: TGTGCCAGCAGCCCCTACTCTAGGGGGCGCATCTACGAGCAGTACTTC
CDR3 protein: CASSPYSRGRIYEQYF

clone size: -
V gene: TRBV13
D gene: -
J gene: TRBJ2-7
CDR3 length: 14
CDR3 DNA: TGTGCCAGCAGCTTACGGATTGATTACTACGAGCAGTACTTC
CDR3 protein: CASSLRIDYYEQYF

clone size: -
V gene: TRBV6-1
D gene: -
J gene: TRBJ1-5
CDR3 length: 15
CDR3 DNA: TGTGCCAGCAGCCCCGGGGAGGGATCAAGTCAGCCCCAGCATTTT
CDR3 protein: CASSPGEGSSQPQHF

clone size: few
V gene: TRBV10-3
D gene: -
J gene: TRBJ2-2
CDR3 length: 14
CDR3 DNA: TGTGCCATCAGAGAGCTCATCAACACCGGGGAGCTGTTTTTT
CDR3 protein: CAIRELINTGELFF

clone size: many
V gene: TRBV5-6
D gene: -
J gene: TRBJ2-3
CDR3 length: 15
CDR3 DNA: TGTGCCAGCAGCTTAAAAGCAATCAGAGGGGATACGCAGTATTTT
CDR3 protein: CASSLKAIRGDTQYF

clone size: many
V gene: TRBV20-1
D gene: -
J gene: TRBJ2-1
CDR3 length: 13
CDR3 DNA: TGCAGTGCTAGTCCAGTTGCCATCCGCGAGCAGTTCTTC
CDR3 protein: CSASPVAIREQFF

clone size: -
V gene: TRBV6-5
D gene: TRBD2
J gene: TRBJ2-6
CDR3 length: 19
CDR3 DNA: TGTGCCAGCAGGGGGTTACTAGCGGGAGGTTTGATTGGGGCCAACGTCCTGACTTTC
CDR3 protein: CASRGLLAGGLIGANVLTF

clone size: many
V gene: TRBV29-1
D gene: -
J gene: TRBJ1-3
CDR3 length: 14
CDR3 DNA: TGCAGCGTTGAAAAACAGGGAGGTGGAAACACCATATATTTT
CDR3 protein: CSVEKQGGGNTIYF

clone size: many
V gene: TRBV10-3
D gene: -
J gene: TRBJ1-1
CDR3 length: 13
CDR3 DNA: TGTGCCATCAGTGACCTCGCCCGGGTGAGAGCTTTCTTT
CDR3 protein: CAISDLARVRAFF

clone size: few
V gene: TRBV5-1
D gene: -
J gene: TRBJ1-1
CDR3 length: 15
CDR3 DNA: TGCGCCAGCAGCTTGGTTGGGACTTTGAACACTGAAGCTTTCTTT
CDR3 protein: CASSLVGTLNTEAFF

clone size: many
V gene: TRBV27
D gene: -
J gene: TRBJ2-1
CDR3 length: 16
CDR3 DNA: TGTGCCAGCAGCTTTATAAGCGTAGGTTCCTACAATGAGCAGTTCTTC
CDR3 protein: CASSFISVGSYNEQFF

clone size: few
V gene: TRBV29-1
D gene: TRBD2
J gene: TRBJ2-1
CDR3 length: 14
CDR3 DNA: TGCAGCGCCGAGAGGCGACTAGCCGGGGATGAGCAGTTCTTC
CDR3 protein: CSAERRLAGDEQFF

clone size: few
V gene: TRBV30
D gene: -
J gene: TRBJ2-1
CDR3 length: 14
CDR3 DNA: TGTGCCTGGAGTGGGGGGGTTCCAAGGTCTGAGCAGTTCTTC
CDR3 protein: CAWSGGVPRSEQFF

clone size: -
V gene: TRBV6-2/TRBV6-3
D gene: -
J gene: TRBJ2-3
CDR3 length: 11
CDR3 DNA: TGTGCCAGCAGCGTACTTGATACGCAGTATTTT
CDR3 protein: CASSVLDTQYF